The 12 T cell receptor beta chains below come from one sample, sequenced in a study of identical twins. TCRdb recomputed calls from the 5' RACE reads with MiXCR, one row per CDR3 protein. This sample has 200,000 to 250,000 distinct CDR3 sequences, with more than 13% found just once. Sequenced input: memory (CD45RO+) T cells sorted from blood. The receptors come from a young woman in good health.

The V call is TRBV6-2 or TRBV6-3, the J call TRBJ2-6, with no clear D. The V end lost 2 bases, the J end lost 4 bases, and 6 bases lay between the germline ends. Germline CDR1 MNHEY, CDR2 SVGEGT. The CDR3 spans 14 residues. CDR3 DNA sequence: TGTGCCAGCAGTTACATGGTAGGGGCCAACGTCCTGACTTTC. Its translation is CASSYMVGANVLTF.

CDR3: CASSSAPAGGTGELFF. The CDR3 nucleotides are TGTGCCAGCAGTTCCGCCCCTGCGGGAGGAACCGGGGAGCTGTTTTTT. The chain has TRBV6-5 and TRBJ2-2, with 8 bases identical to TRBD2. The V gene end was trimmed by 4 bases and the J gene end by 5 bases; junction bases not matched to a gene: 9. There are 16 residues in the CDR3. CDR1 MNHEY and CDR2 SVGAGI come from the germline V gene.

The chain uses TRBV2 and TRBJ1-5, with D possibly being TRBD1 (6 bases). Looked up from germline, CDR1 is SNHLY and CDR2 is FYNNEI. This CDR3 is 13 amino acids long. With 4 bases removed from V and 3 bases from J, the gap between germline ends came to 7 bases. CDR3 in amino acids: CASSGDTNQPQHF. Here the CDR3 DNA reads TGTGCCAGCAGTGGGGACACCAATCAGCCCCAGCATTTT.

This clonotype was seen only a few times. The V gene is TRBV7-2, the J gene TRBJ2-7; the D call may be TRBD1 or TRBD2 (5 bases each). The CDR3 length is 13 residues. The germline V and J ends were trimmed by 8 bases and 4 bases, with 15 bases remaining between them. Germline V gives CDR1 SGHTA, CDR2 FQGNSA. The CDR3 nucleotides are TGTGCCAGCGCGTCCCGGGGCGTATACGAGCAGTACTTC. Protein: CASASRGVYEQYF.

The chain links TRBV7-9 to TRBJ2-5; 7 positions match TRBD2. CDR3 length: 14 residues. The germline gives CDR1 SEHNR, CDR2 FQNEAQ (reference sequence). V lost 7 bases, J lost 2 bases, and 7 bases stayed unmatched. DNA of the CDR3: TGTGCCAGCATCCCCGGGGGGTCGCAAGAGACCCAGTACTTC. It codes for CASIPGGSQETQYF.

The chain uses TRBV11-3 and TRBJ2-3; TRBD2 agrees at 9 bases. This CDR3 spans 15 amino acids. Germline V gene lookup returns CDR1 SGHNT and CDR2 YENEEA. V gave up 8 bases and J gave up 2 bases; unmatched junction bases: 8. The CDR3 loop is CASLPSGAFTDTQYF. CDR3 DNA sequence: TGTGCCAGCCTGCCTAGCGGGGCCTTCACAGATACGCAGTATTTT.

This rearrangement joins TRBV5-4 to TRBJ2-3; no clear D gene. V lost 4 bases and J 4 bases, leaving 10 bases between the germline ends. The CDR3 is made up of 13 amino acids. The germline V gene has CDR1 SGHNT and CDR2 YYREEE (reference sequence). The CDR3 sequence is CASSTDRADTQYF. In DNA form, the CDR3 reads TGTGCCAGCAGCACCGACCGGGCAGATACGCAGTATTTT.

The chain has TRBV7-9 and TRBJ1-4; TRBD1 agrees at 7 bases. Germline V gene sequence: CDR1 SEHNR, CDR2 FQNEAQ (reference sequence). The CDR3 covers 16 residues. V shed 2 bases, J shed 7 bases, and the junction held 10 bases outside the gene matches. CDR3 DNA sequence: TGTGCCAGCAGCTTAAGTTCCGGCCCAGGGGGTGAAAAACTGTTTTTT. Its translation: CASSLSSGPGGEKLFF.

This clonotype was found a few times. The chain is built from TRBV4-1 and TRBJ2-5; 13 nucleotides line up with TRBD2. Germline loops: CDR1 MGHRA, CDR2 YSYEKL. J gave up 5 bases and V 1 base, and 10 bases lay outside the gene matches. The CDR3 loop spans 18 amino acids. The CDR3 DNA reads as TGCGCCAGCAGCCAAGTGTTTGGACTAGCGGGAGTCGGGGAGACCCAGTACTTC. Its translation is CASSQVFGLAGVGETQYF.

This clonotype turned up a few times. The rearrangement joins TRBV6-1 to TRBJ2-7; a possible D gene is TRBD1 (7 bases). This CDR3 is 15 amino acids long. V lost 9 bases, J lost 1 base, and 19 bases lay in between. Germline CDR1 reads MNHNS; CDR2 reads SASEGT. CDR3 nucleotides: TGTGCCAGTCGCTTTGGGGGGACAGAGTCCTACGAGCAGTACTTC. As protein: CASRFGGTESYEQYF.

Ten or more counts support this clonotype. The rearrangement joins TRBV10-1 to TRBJ2-3, with 11 bases that match TRBD2. CDR3 length equals 15 residues. CDR1 is WNHNN and CDR2 is SYGVQD in the germline V gene (reference sequence). With V trimmed by 3 bases and J by 8 bases, 7 bases remained unmatched. The CDR3 here is CASSDGTSGQSTQYF. CDR3 DNA sequence: TGCGCCAGCAGTGACGGGACTAGCGGCCAAAGTACGCAGTATTTT.

This clonotype was counted many times. For the CDR3, the DNA is TGTGCCAGCAGTTTATCCACAGTGTTTGGGGGTACGCAGTATTTT. This encodes CASSLSTVFGGTQYF. V and J are TRBV27 and TRBJ2-3; D tentatively fits TRBD1 or TRBD2 (5 bases each). This CDR3 is 15 amino acids long. The V gene lost 0 bases and the J gene lost 8 bases, with 15 bases spanning the gap. The germline V gene has CDR1 MNHEY and CDR2 SMNVEV (reference sequence).